This T cell receptor (beta chain) was sequenced in a study of blood T cells in healthy people across ages. V was shortened by 5 bases and J by 0 bases, with 9 bases between the two germline ends. This CDR3 comprises 15 residues. Germline V CDR1 and CDR2: SGHDT, YYEEEE. With a J-beta primer mix and a sample-barcoded 5' primer, a second PCR ran 7 to 11 cycles. TCRdb re-called the 5' RACE reads through MiXCR, storing one row per CDR3 protein. This sample yields about a million distinct CDR3 sequences, of which around 49% are seen a single time; around 15% belongs to the top ten. The clonotype was recovered from a man in his thirties or forties in good health. J is TRBJ2-6 and V is TRBV5-6; D is ambiguous. Sequencing was performed on blood. The CDR3 loop is CASRGWSSGANVLTF. The CDR3, as DNA: TGTGCCAGCAGGGGATGGAGCTCTGGGGCCAACGTCCTGACTTTC.